Presented here are 25 T cell receptor beta chains from one specimen sequenced in a study of blood T cells in healthy people across ages. Alongside a J-beta primer mix, a sample-barcoded 5' primer served in a second PCR lasting roughly 7 to 12 cycles. TCRdb re-analysed the 5' RACE reads in MiXCR, keeping a single row per CDR3 protein. The sample carries more than 1,400,000 distinct CDR3 sequences, about 43% recorded once. Sequencing was performed on blood. The receptors originated from a woman aged 18-30 years in good health.

This chain uses TRBV5-1 with TRBJ2-5; no definite D call. This CDR3 region has 15 residues. CDR1 is SGHRS and CDR2 is YFSETQ in the germline V gene. Trimming shortened V by 0 bases and J by 2 bases, and 11 bases separated the two germline ends. Here the CDR3 reads CASSLARWQQETQYF. The DNA for the CDR3 is TGCGCCAGCAGCTTGGCCAGATGGCAGCAAGAGACCCAGTACTTC.

This clonotype was observed a handful of times. This chain joins TRBV20-1 and TRBJ1-2; D uncertain. The germline gives CDR1 DFQATT, CDR2 SNEGSKA (reference sequence). The CDR3 totals 13 residues. V was pared by 4 bases and J by 8 bases, with 17 bases between. As DNA, the CDR3 is TGCAGTGCTACCCCTCCTGAGCAGTGGGGCTACACCTTC. Protein: CSATPPEQWGYTF.

This clonotype appeared a few times. The CDR3 loop is CASSVQEGDTQYF. CDR3 DNA sequence: TGTGCCAGCAGCGTACAAGAAGGAGATACGCAGTATTTT. J is TRBJ2-3 and V is TRBV9; no firm D call. The germline CDR1 and CDR2 sequences are SGDLS and YYNGEE. The CDR3 runs 13 residues. The V end was cut by 1 base, the J end by 5 bases, with 8 bases between.

The sample holds a few counts of this clonotype. V and J are TRBV7-9 and TRBJ2-7, with TRBD2 identical over 8 bases. Germline values: CDR1 SEHNR, CDR2 FQNEAQ (reference sequence). V trimming: 5 bases; J trimming: 4 bases; junction bases outside the gene matches: 13. There are 16 residues in the CDR3. CDR3 region: CASSPIYSGVSYEQYF. CDR3 coding DNA: TGTGCCAGCAGCCCCATTTATAGCGGGGTGTCTTACGAGCAGTACTTC.

This chain links TRBV2 with TRBJ2-4; tentative D call: TRBD1 (6 bases). Germline V gives CDR1 SNHLY, CDR2 FYNNEI. This CDR3 is built from 16 residues. V was shortened by 6 bases and J by 2 bases, with 17 bases between the two germline ends. The CDR3 DNA sequence: TGTGCCAGCAGCGTGGGGTCAGGGGTTACCAAAAACATTCAGTACTTC. This codes for CASSVGSGVTKNIQYF.

V and J are TRBV4-1 and TRBJ1-6; a weak D match, TRBD1 (6 bases). V was clipped by 0 bases and J by 13 bases, with 19 bases between them. This CDR3 is 16 amino acids long. Germline V lookup: CDR1 MGHRA, CDR2 YSYEKL. For the CDR3, the DNA is TGCGCCAGCAGCCAAGACATTGGGGGACAACATCTCCCCCTCCACTTT. Translated, it gives CASSQDIGGQHLPLHF.

This clonotype came up a few times. The chain carries TRBV6-1 and TRBJ2-1; 9 bases map to TRBD1. CDR3 length: 14 residues. After removal of 7 bases from V and 3 bases from J, the junction contained 4 bases not matched to a gene. In germline, CDR1 is MNHNS, CDR2 SASEGT. DNA of the CDR3: TGTGCCAGCAAACTGGACAGGGGCTACAATGAGCAGTTCTTC. Protein sequence: CASKLDRGYNEQFF.

This clonotype was seen only a few times. The chain has TRBV6-5 and TRBJ1-6; D may be TRBD1 (5 bases). CDR1 and CDR2 from the germline V gene are MNHEY and SVGAGI. Trimming pared 4 bases from V and 8 bases from J, leaving 12 bases between. The CDR3 length is 14 residues. As DNA, the CDR3 is TGTGCCAGCAGTTTTCGACAGCCTCATTCACCCCTCCACTTT. Encoded protein: CASSFRQPHSPLHF.

This chain connects TRBV29-1 to TRBJ1-1; TRBD1 is a possible D gene (6 bases). The CDR3 runs 12 residues. Trimming left V 7 bases short and J 4 bases short, with 13 bases between. Germline V CDR1 and CDR2: SQVTM, ANQGSEA. The CDR3 nucleotides read TGCAGCGGGTTTGGAGGGGGCACTGAAGCTTTCTTT. This gives the protein CSGFGGGTEAFF.

This clonotype was counted only a few times. The chain links TRBV7-2 to TRBJ2-7, with 7 bases fitting TRBD1. CDR1 SGHTA and CDR2 FQGNSA come from the germline V gene. V lost 2 bases and J lost 0; bases outside the gene matches: 4. The CDR3 is 15 amino acids. The CDR3: CASSLRGDSSYEQYF. As DNA, the CDR3 is TGTGCCAGCAGCTTAAGAGGGGACAGCTCCTACGAGCAGTACTTC.

This clonotype has just a few counts. The chain has TRBV7-2 and TRBJ2-7, with 7 positions matching TRBD2. CDR3 length equals 14 residues. The germline CDR1 and CDR2 sequences are SGHTA and FQGNSA. The V gene end was trimmed by 2 bases and the J gene end by 7 bases; junction bases not matched to a gene: 8. The DNA for the CDR3 is TGTGCCAGCAGCTTAACTAGCGTCTACAATGAGCAGTACTTC. This codes for CASSLTSVYNEQYF.

The chain links TRBV3-1 to TRBJ2-7; D is perhaps TRBD2 (6 bases). Germline V gene data show CDR1 as LGHDT and CDR2 as YNNKEL (reference sequence). With 3 bases removed from V and 3 bases from J, the gap between germline ends came to 9 bases. This CDR3 contains 13 residues. DNA for the CDR3: TGTGCCAGCAGCCACCTCGGGAGCTACGAGCAGTACTTC. This codes for CASSHLGSYEQYF.

The chain couples TRBV7-2 to TRBJ2-1; TRBD2 agrees at 14 bases. CDR3 length: 19 amino acids. V was clipped by 4 bases and J by 10 bases; unmatched bases: 18. CDR1 and CDR2 from the germline V gene are SGHTA and FQGNSA. CDR3 residues: CASSSTEGLAGDLSSEQFF. CDR3 sequence (DNA): TGTGCCAGCAGCTCAACCGAGGGACTAGCGGGAGATCTCTCTAGCGAGCAGTTCTTC. The full variable domain, its missing parts supplied by reference TRBV7-2 and TRBJ2-1, is GAGVSQSPSNKVTEKGKDVELRCDPISGHTALYWYRQSLGQGLEFLIYFQGNSAPDKSGLPSDRFSAERTGGSVSTLTIQRTQQEDSAVYLCASSSTEGLAGDLSSEQFFGPGTRLTVL.

This chain links TRBV7-6 with TRBJ1-4, with D maybe TRBD1 (5 bases). Germline assignment: CDR1 SGHVS and CDR2 FNYEAQ. Trimming left V 5 bases short and J 1 base short, with 11 bases between. The CDR3 loop spans 15 amino acids. The CDR3, as DNA: TGTGCCAGCAGCCCAGTGGGGGTAACTAATGAAAAACTGTTTTTT. Protein product: CASSPVGVTNEKLFF.

This CDR3 is CASSSATGQPYVATNEKLFF. CDR3 nucleotides: TGTGCCAGCAGTTCCGCAACGGGACAGCCGTACGTGGCAACTAATGAAAAACTGTTTTTT. The rearrangement joins TRBV12-3 or TRBV12-4 to TRBJ1-4; 7 positions agree with TRBD1. The CDR3 is made up of 20 amino acids. Trimming at V came to 4 bases and at J to 0 bases, leaving 17 bases not matched to a gene.

The chain employs TRBV6-6 and TRBJ2-5; TRBD2 matches at 7 bases. The germline CDR1 and CDR2 sequences are MNHNY and SVGAGI (reference sequence). This CDR3 has 15 amino acids. With V trimmed by 5 bases and J by 11 bases, 17 bases remained unmatched. The CDR3 sequence: CASSGRVEGYSEQYF. In DNA form, the CDR3 reads TGTGCCAGCAGTGGGAGGGTGGAGGGCTACAGTGAGCAGTACTTC.

CDR3 amino acids: CASRLAVAYNEQYF. DNA of the CDR3: TGCGCCAGCAGACTAGCGGTGGCCTACAATGAGCAGTACTTC. This rearrangement joins TRBV10-2 to TRBJ2-5; 8 nucleotides agree with TRBD2. Germline CDR1 and CDR2: WSHSY and SAAADI. V trimming: 6 bases; J trimming: 11 bases; junction bases outside the gene matches: 14. This CDR3 comprises 14 residues.

The chain recombines TRBV20-1 with TRBJ1-1; no reliable D call. CDR1 is DFQATT, CDR2 SNEGSKA, per germline (reference sequence). Trimming removed 6 bases from V and 4 bases from J, with 9 bases in between. The CDR3 has 11 amino acids. CDR3 DNA sequence: TGCAGTGCCGAGGTTACCACTGAAGCTTTCTTT. It codes for CSAEVTTEAFF.

This chain joins TRBV3-1 and TRBJ2-3; the D gene is possibly TRBD2 (5 bases). CDR3 length: 14 amino acids. The V and J ends lost 6 bases and 0 bases respectively, with 10 bases between them. From germline, CDR1 is LGHDT and CDR2 YNNKEL (reference sequence). The CDR3 here is CASSYQRSTDTQYF. The CDR3 coding sequence is TGTGCCAGCAGTTATCAGCGGAGCACAGATACGCAGTATTTT.

V is TRBV9 and J is TRBJ1-1; 8 bases line up with TRBD1. CDR3 size: 19 residues. The junction had 13 bases not matched to a gene; V was cut back by 0 bases and J by 0 bases. CDR1 is SGDLS and CDR2 is YYNGEE in the germline V gene. CDR3 loop: CASSVGLWTGRNMNTEAFF. The DNA for the CDR3 is TGTGCCAGCAGCGTAGGCCTCTGGACAGGGCGGAACATGAACACTGAAGCTTTCTTT.

This clonotype was seen many times. V gene TRBV4-1 combines with J gene TRBJ1-2; TRBD1 matches 11 bases. The CDR3 has 14 residues. V shed 3 bases, J shed 4 bases, and the junction held 1 base outside the gene matches. The germline gives CDR1 MGHRA, CDR2 YSYEKL. CDR3 DNA: TGCGCCAGCAGCCAGGGGACAGGGGGCTATGGCTACACCTTC. The encoded protein is CASSQGTGGYGYTF.

The rearrangement uses TRBV10-2 and TRBJ2-7; 8 bases are shared with TRBD2. The junction had 12 bases not matched to a gene; V was cut back by 4 bases and J by 7 bases. Germline-derived CDR1 and CDR2 are WSHSY and SAAADI. This CDR3 contains 15 residues. CDR3 sequence: CASSGASGYYNEQYF. CDR3 coding DNA: TGCGCCAGCAGTGGGGCTAGCGGGTACTACAATGAGCAGTACTTC.

This chain links TRBV5-1 with TRBJ2-3; weak D call: TRBD2 (6 bases). Germline CDR1 reads SGHRS; CDR2 reads YFSETQ. The CDR3 is made up of 14 amino acids. Trimming stripped 4 bases from V and 2 bases from J, with 11 bases between. CDR3 in DNA: TGCGCCAGCAGCGCGGGACTCTTCACAGATACGCAGTATTTT. This codes for CASSAGLFTDTQYF.

The chain has TRBV28 and TRBJ2-5; 7 bases line up with TRBD1. CDR3 length: 13 residues. After removal of 6 bases from V and 2 bases from J, the junction contained 3 bases not matched to a gene. Germline V gene data show CDR1 as MDHEN and CDR2 as SYDVKM. CDR3: CASRGQDQETQYF. The CDR3 DNA reads as TGTGCCAGCAGAGGACAGGATCAAGAGACCCAGTACTTC.

V and J are TRBV28 and TRBJ2-3; 9 nucleotides align to TRBD2. Germline loops: CDR1 MDHEN, CDR2 SYDVKM. With 3 bases clipped from V and 2 bases from J, the junction kept 12 bases outside the gene matches. The CDR3 consists of 18 residues. The CDR3 sequence: CASSFGLAGRAVTDTQYF. The CDR3 DNA follows: TGTGCCAGCAGTTTTGGGCTAGCGGGGCGTGCTGTCACAGATACGCAGTATTTT.